This entry lists 13 T cell receptor beta chains sequenced from one sample in a study of blood T cells in healthy people across ages. Using a J-beta primer mix together with a sample-barcoded 5' primer, a second PCR was run for about 7 to 12 cycles. TCRdb reanalysed the 5' RACE reads using MiXCR and keeps one entry per CDR3 protein. The sample consists of roughly 800,000 distinct CDR3 sequences, roughly 60% of them appearing once. Sequencing was performed on blood. The receptors were sampled from a man aged 25 to 40 in good health.

This rearrangement joins TRBV6-2 or TRBV6-3 to TRBJ1-2; unclear D gene. CDR3 size: 12 residues. V gave up 2 bases and J gave up 8 bases, with 9 bases separating them. Germline CDR1 is MNHEY and CDR2 is SVGEGT. The CDR3 loop reads CASSYDLRGYTF. The CDR3 DNA sequence: TGTGCCAGCAGTTACGACTTGCGCGGCTACACCTTC.

With regard to this clonotype: One junction end does not reproduce the germline sequence, and a read error may be involved. J is TRBJ2-3 and V is TRBV6-6; 12 positions match TRBD2. Germline V gene lookup returns CDR1 MNHNY and CDR2 SVGAGI (reference sequence). The CDR3 runs 16 residues. The CDR3 reads CAGSTKLAGGSDTQYF. CDR3 DNA sequence: TGTGCCGGCAGTACAAAACTAGCGGGAGGTTCAGATACGCAGTATTTT.

The rearrangement links TRBV7-6 to TRBJ2-4; no clear D gene. From germline, CDR1 is SGHVS and CDR2 FNYEAQ. Trimming removed 5 bases from V and 8 bases from J, with 7 bases in between. The CDR3 has 11 amino acids. CDR3 in amino acids: CASSGGDIQYF. In DNA form, the CDR3 reads TGTGCCAGCAGCGGTGGGGACATTCAGTACTTC.

J is TRBJ2-2 and V is TRBV7-9; unclear D gene. This CDR3 region has 14 residues. CDR1 is SEHNR, CDR2 FQNEAQ, per germline (reference sequence). The V and J ends lost 4 bases and 0 bases respectively, with 6 bases between them. The CDR3 region has the DNA TGTGCCAGCAGCTATGGGACGAACACCGGGGAGCTGTTTTTT. It codes for CASSYGTNTGELFF.

The J gene is TRBJ2-5, the V gene TRBV20-1, with TRBD1 identical over 10 bases. The V and J ends lost 0 bases and 11 bases, in that order; junction bases with no gene match: 15. The CDR3 has 16 residues. Germline CDR1 DFQATT, CDR2 SNEGSKA (reference sequence). The CDR3 DNA is TGCAGTGCTAGAGACCCGGACAGGGGGTTTGAGAATGAGCAGTACTTC. This gives the protein CSARDPDRGFENEQYF.

A few counts support this clonotype. The J gene is TRBJ2-3, the V gene TRBV7-2; D gene ambiguous. V was pared by 4 bases and J by 9 bases, with 14 bases between. The CDR3 consists of 13 residues. From germline, CDR1 is SGHTA and CDR2 FQGNSA. The CDR3: CASSSRKDLTQYF. In DNA, the CDR3 is TGTGCCAGCAGCTCGCGAAAAGATTTAACGCAGTATTTT.

This clonotype has just a few counts. The chain couples TRBV29-1 to TRBJ2-5; D is uncertain. Germline values: CDR1 SQVTM, CDR2 ANQGSEA. Trimming stripped 4 bases from V and 7 bases from J, with 13 bases between. The CDR3 extends over 12 amino acids. The CDR3 reads CSVVISLGTQYF. Written as DNA, the CDR3 is TGCAGCGTTGTGATTAGCTTAGGGACCCAGTACTTC.

The chain couples TRBV4-1 to TRBJ2-5; TRBD2 aligns across 7 bases. V was clipped by 1 base and J by 4 bases; unmatched bases: 12. This CDR3 comprises 17 residues. The germline V gene encodes CDR1 MGHRA and CDR2 YSYEKL. DNA for the CDR3: TGCGCCAGCAGCCAAGTTCTCCCCCCGGGGGAGGGAGAGACCCAGTACTTC. Amino acid sequence: CASSQVLPPGEGETQYF.

J is TRBJ2-1 and V is TRBV12-3 or TRBV12-4; the D call may be TRBD1 or TRBD2 (5 bases each). V lost 4 bases to trimming and J lost 6 bases, with 19 bases between them. This CDR3 contains 16 residues. In DNA, the CDR3 is TGTGCCAGCAGTTCAGGCAGTGGAGGTGGGGGCAATGAGCAGTTCTTC. Protein sequence: CASSSGSGGGGNEQFF.

The chain joins TRBV9 to TRBJ2-1; the match to TRBD1 covers 8 bases. This CDR3 has 16 amino acids. Losses at the gene ends were 4 bases for V and 1 base for J; bases not matched to a gene: 7. Germline V gene sequence: CDR1 SGDLS, CDR2 YYNGEE. CDR3 nucleotides: TGTGCCAGCAGCCCCCAGGGACAGGTTTCCTACAATGAGCAGTTCTTC. This gives the protein CASSPQGQVSYNEQFF. The variable domain in full, completed from reference TRBV9 and TRBJ2-1, reads DSGVTQTPKHLITATGQRVTLRCSPRSGDLSVYWYQQSLDQGLQFLIQYYNGEERAKGNILERFSAQQFPDLHSELNLSSLELGDSALYFCASSPQGQVSYNEQFFGPGTRLTVL.

The J gene is TRBJ1-4, the V gene TRBV12-3 or TRBV12-4; a weak D match, TRBD1 (6 bases). This CDR3 spans 14 amino acids. V was pared by 5 bases and J by 6 bases, with 13 bases between. The CDR3 region has the DNA TGTGCCAGCAGTATACAGGGAGGTGATGAAAAACTGTTTTTT. Translated: CASSIQGGDEKLFF.

This chain links TRBV7-9 with TRBJ1-6, with unresolved D. This CDR3 is built from 11 residues. Germline-derived CDR1 and CDR2 are SEHNR and FQNEAQ (reference sequence). Trimming pared 7 bases from V and 13 bases from J, leaving 11 bases between. The CDR3 DNA follows: TGTGCCAGCACCCTAGCCGGGCCCCTCCACTTT. Protein sequence: CASTLAGPLHF.

V gene TRBV20-1 combines with J gene TRBJ1-2, with D perhaps TRBD1 (5 bases). This CDR3 contains 15 residues. Germline V lookup: CDR1 DFQATT, CDR2 SNEGSKA (reference sequence). V was trimmed by 8 bases and J by 6 bases, leaving 25 bases between them. CDR3 bases: TGCAGTTCCTACGTACCAGGGAGAAAGGGAAATGGCTACACCTTC. Its protein product is CSSYVPGRKGNGYTF.